The 27 T cell receptor beta chains listed next were all sequenced from one sample in a study of blood T cell repertoires in COVID-19. Sequencing used immunoSEQ multiplex PCR; TCRdb keeps in-frame clones, though not all of them. The sample has about 230,000 clones, less than 90% seen once; the top ten hold approximately 2.6%. Sequencing used peripheral blood. These receptors were taken from a woman between 65 and 79 years old with active or convalescent COVID-19.

The chain has TRBV11-3 and TRBJ2-4, with 9 bases fitting TRBD2. Germline-derived CDR1 and CDR2 are SGHNT and YENEEA. The CDR3 runs to 13 residues. The J segment lost 13 bases and the V segment lost 3 bases, leaving 7 bases of the junction unmatched. This CDR3 reads CASSFSERGEQYF. CDR3 nucleotides: TGTGCCAGCAGCTTCAGTGAGCGGGGGGAGCAGTACTTC.

This chain joins TRBV12-3 or TRBV12-4 and TRBJ1-5, with D perhaps TRBD1 (5 bases). The V gene lost 8 bases and the J gene lost 5 bases, with 13 bases spanning the gap. CDR3 length equals 13 residues. The CDR3 protein is CASGRVLDQPQHF. CDR3 nucleotides: TGTGCCAGCGGCAGGGTTCTGGATCAGCCCCAGCATTTT.

The rearrangement links TRBV7-2 to TRBJ1-2, with 7 bases identical to TRBD1. Germline V gene data show CDR1 as SGHTA and CDR2 as FQGNSA. The CDR3 has 15 residues. V lost 7 bases to trimming and J lost 6 bases; unmatched junction nucleotides: 14. The chain's CDR3 is CASTIHRGPRNGYTF. The CDR3 DNA follows: TGTGCCAGCACCATCCACAGGGGACCGCGCAATGGCTACACCTTC.

This clone has a single count. This chain joins TRBV11-3 and TRBJ2-1; TRBD2 might be the D (6 bases). CDR1 and CDR2 (germline): SGHNT, YENEEA. CDR3 length: 15 residues. The V end lost 5 bases, the J end lost 1 base, and 12 bases lay between the germline ends. Here the CDR3 reads CASSRLEASYNEQFF. CDR3 coding DNA: TGTGCCAGCAGCCGACTAGAAGCATCCTACAATGAGCAGTTCTTC.

This clone was counted between two and nine times. V is TRBV4-2 and J is TRBJ1-5; D not resolved. This CDR3 has 13 amino acids. Germline V gene lookup returns CDR1 LGHNA and CDR2 YNFKEQ. V was clipped by 3 bases and J by 7 bases, with 10 bases between them. The CDR3 region is CASSHAGGQPQHF. The CDR3, as DNA: TGTGCCAGCAGCCACGCAGGCGGGCAGCCCCAGCATTTT.

The V gene is TRBV2, the J gene TRBJ1-2; D gene ambiguous. The CDR3 is made up of 13 amino acids. CDR1 is SNHLY and CDR2 is FYNNEI in the germline V gene. V gave up 4 bases and J gave up 4 bases, with 10 bases separating them. The CDR3 reads CASSVQPSYGYTF. CDR3 sequence (DNA): TGTGCCAGCAGTGTACAACCTTCCTATGGCTACACCTTC.

This chain links TRBV18 with TRBJ2-5; weak D call: TRBD1 (6 bases). V was pared by 6 bases and J by 5 bases, with 16 bases between. Per the germline V gene, CDR1 is KGHSH and CDR2 is LQKENI. The CDR3 loop spans 14 amino acids. CDR3 region: CASSPGGTGETQYF. CDR3 coding DNA: TGTGCCAGCTCCCCAGGAGGCACAGGGGAGACCCAGTACTTC.

In its sample, this clone was seen a few times. The chain links TRBV7-8 to TRBJ2-1, with D hard to call. The V gene's germline CDR1 is SGHVS and CDR2 FQNEAQ. Trimming left V 1 base short and J 3 bases short, with 7 bases between. This CDR3 has 14 amino acids. This CDR3 is CASSLVLIYNEQFF. CDR3 nucleotide sequence: TGTGCCAGCAGCTTAGTCCTAATCTACAATGAGCAGTTCTTC.

CDR3 coding DNA: TGTGCCAGCAGTGGGACGGGACTACCAGAGACCCAGTACTTC. Residues: CASSGTGLPETQYF. The genes are TRBV2 and TRBJ2-5; 7 positions agree with TRBD2. Looked up from germline, CDR1 is SNHLY and CDR2 is FYNNEI. The trim removed 4 bases at V and 4 bases at J, leaving 6 bases unmatched. The CDR3 has 14 amino acids.

This chain connects TRBV6-5 to TRBJ2-5; TRBD2 agrees at 11 bases. Germline V gives CDR1 MNHEY, CDR2 SVGAGI. Unmatched junction bases numbered 11, after V lost 6 bases and J lost 8 bases. This CDR3 has 15 amino acids. The CDR3 bases are TGTGCCAGCAGCCCACTGTTTACTAGCGGGGGAACCCAGTACTTC. It specifies CASSPLFTSGGTQYF.

This clone was observed many times. The rearrangement joins TRBV4-3 to TRBJ2-5, with D possibly TRBD2 on 5 matching bases. Trimming shortened V by 0 bases and J by 4 bases, and 9 bases separated the two germline ends. The germline CDR1 and CDR2 sequences are LGHNA and YSLEER. CDR3 size: 14 residues. The CDR3 sequence: CASSQDRGPETQYF. The CDR3 nucleotides read TGCGCCAGCAGCCAAGATAGAGGGCCAGAGACCCAGTACTTC.

The J gene is TRBJ2-7, the V gene TRBV11-1; D gene unclear. Trimming shortened V by 5 bases and J by 3 bases, and 14 bases separated the two germline ends. The CDR3 extends over 14 amino acids. CDR1 is SGHAT and CDR2 is FQDESV in the germline V gene (reference sequence). This CDR3 reads CASSPVWQDYEQYF. CDR3 coding DNA: TGTGCCAGCAGCCCTGTCTGGCAGGACTACGAGCAGTACTTC.

There are a few counts of this clone. The rearrangement joins TRBV5-4 to TRBJ2-1; 8 nucleotides agree with TRBD2. Germline lookup yields CDR1 SGHNT and CDR2 YYREEE (reference sequence). Losses at the gene ends were 6 bases for V and 0 bases for J; bases not matched to a gene: 8. This CDR3 has 16 amino acids. The CDR3 spells CASTRGSGSSYNEQFF. The CDR3 DNA reads TGTGCCAGCACTAGGGGAAGCGGGAGCTCCTACAATGAGCAGTTCTTC.

J is TRBJ2-2 and V is TRBV9, with a weak D call TRBD1 (6 bases). This CDR3 region has 13 residues. Germline V gene sequence: CDR1 SGDLS, CDR2 YYNGEE. The V gene lost 3 bases and the J gene lost 3 bases, with 6 bases spanning the gap. The CDR3 coding sequence is TGTGCCAGCAGCGGACAGGACACCGGGGAGCTGTTTTTT. This gives the protein CASSGQDTGELFF.

The J gene is TRBJ1-4, the V gene TRBV7-2, with TRBD1 matching over 8 bases. The length of the CDR3 is 14 residues. Germline V gene lookup returns CDR1 SGHTA and CDR2 FQGNSA. The trim removed 5 bases at V and 8 bases at J, leaving 7 bases unmatched. CDR3 DNA sequence: TGTGCCAGCAGCACCAGGGGGCAACGGGAAAAACTGTTTTTT. This sequence encodes CASSTRGQREKLFF.

V gene TRBV5-8 combines with J gene TRBJ1-5; 8 nucleotides match TRBD1. Unmatched junction bases numbered 4, after V lost 4 bases and J lost 4 bases. The CDR3 totals 14 residues. The germline gives CDR1 SGHTS, CDR2 YDEGEE. The DNA for the CDR3 is TGTGCCAGCAGCGCAAGGACAGGGAATCAGCCCCAGCATTTT. Translated, it gives CASSARTGNQPQHF.

This chain's CDR3 is CASSLRGTGGLHTF. DNA for the CDR3: TGTGCCAGCAGCCTTCGAGGGACAGGGGGCCTCCACACCTTC. This sequence joins TRBV16 and TRBJ1-2; 12 positions match TRBD1. Germline trimming cut 4 bases from V and 12 bases from J; bases unmatched to any gene: 9. Germline-derived CDR1 and CDR2 are KGHSY and FQNENV. The CDR3 runs to 14 residues.

V and J are TRBV5-1 and TRBJ2-1; maybe TRBD2 (6 bases). The CDR3 covers 16 residues. The V end lost 4 bases, the J end lost 5 bases, and 19 bases lay between the germline ends. Per the germline V gene, CDR1 is SGHRS and CDR2 is YFSETQ. DNA for the CDR3: TGCGCCAGCAGCCTGGGACTCCCCTTGAGGGACAATGAGCAGTTCTTC. It yields the protein CASSLGLPLRDNEQFF.

The J gene is TRBJ1-2, the V gene TRBV13; 7 bases agree with TRBD1. Germline V gene sequence: CDR1 PRHDT, CDR2 FYEKMQ (reference sequence). The V gene end was trimmed by 6 bases and the J gene end by 3 bases; junction bases not matched to a gene: 7. The CDR3 has 14 amino acids. CDR3 amino acids: CASSAMGTDYGYTF. In DNA form, the CDR3 reads TGTGCCAGCAGTGCTATGGGGACAGACTATGGCTACACCTTC.

V gene TRBV5-4 combines with J gene TRBJ2-7; 9 bases are shared with TRBD2. Germline CDR1 is SGHNT and CDR2 is YYREEE (reference sequence). The CDR3 sequence is 15 residues long. V shed 0 bases, J shed 2 bases, and the junction held 3 bases outside the gene matches. The CDR3 region has the DNA TGTGCCAGCAGCTTGGCCCTAGCGGGAACCTACGAGCAGTACTTC. Amino acids: CASSLALAGTYEQYF.

This clone was detected only a few times. This sequence joins TRBV6-5 and TRBJ1-2, with D possibly TRBD1 on 5 matching bases. This CDR3 region has 13 residues. V lost 8 bases to trimming and J lost 8 bases, with 18 bases between them. Looked up from germline, CDR1 is MNHEY and CDR2 is SVGAGI. DNA for the CDR3: TGTGCCAGCGGCCAGCAGGGCCGTGGGGGCTACACCTTC. As protein: CASGQQGRGGYTF.

The chain uses TRBV28 and TRBJ1-2, with unresolved D. This CDR3 is built from 13 residues. Trimming shortened V by 1 base and J by 4 bases, and 7 bases separated the two germline ends. CDR1 MDHEN and CDR2 SYDVKM come from the germline V gene. The CDR3 DNA reads as TGTGCCAGCAGTTTATCTAGTCGCTATGGCTACACCTTC. It yields the protein CASSLSSRYGYTF.

The chain has TRBV7-2 and TRBJ2-3; D perhaps matches TRBD2 (6 bases). Trimming pared 2 bases from V and 5 bases from J, leaving 17 bases between. Germline V gene lookup returns CDR1 SGHTA and CDR2 FQGNSA. This CDR3 contains 16 residues. The CDR3 spells CASSLSWRGPRDTQYF. The CDR3 DNA reads TGTGCCAGCAGCTTAAGTTGGCGGGGACCCAGAGATACGCAGTATTTT.

This clone was observed a handful of times. The chain recombines TRBV7-2 with TRBJ2-3; possibly TRBD2 for D (5 bases). V was pared by 2 bases and J by 6 bases, with 12 bases between. The germline gives CDR1 SGHTA, CDR2 FQGNSA. The CDR3 is 14 amino acids. The CDR3 here is CASSLRGPMDTQYF. Written as DNA, the CDR3 is TGTGCCAGCAGCTTACGGGGTCCGATGGATACGCAGTATTTT.

The chain links TRBV5-6 to TRBJ2-5, with D tentatively TRBD1 (5 bases). The germline CDR1 and CDR2 sequences are SGHDT and YYEEEE. The CDR3 has 17 amino acids. Trimming took off 1 base at V and 1 base at J, with 17 bases between the two ends. The CDR3, as DNA: TGTGCCAGCAGCTTGCTTCGGCTTGGCAGGGCCCAAGAGACCCAGTACTTC. It yields the protein CASSLLRLGRAQETQYF.

This clone was seen only a few times. The chain employs TRBV30 and TRBJ2-3, with D maybe TRBD2 (6 bases). Between the trimmed V and J ends, which lost 3 bases and 3 bases, there was a span of 10 bases. CDR1 and CDR2 from the germline V gene are GTSNPN and SVGIG (reference sequence). The CDR3 has 13 residues. The CDR3: CAWRSLATDTQYF. The CDR3, as DNA: TGTGCCTGGAGAAGCCTAGCGACAGATACGCAGTATTTT.

V gene TRBV5-1 combines with J gene TRBJ2-7, with TRBD1 identical over 8 bases. After removal of 3 bases from V and 4 bases from J, the junction contained 9 bases not matched to a gene. The CDR3 loop spans 15 amino acids. Germline assignment: CDR1 SGHRS and CDR2 YFSETQ. The CDR3 protein is CASSYSGGAYYEQYF. The CDR3 bases are TGCGCCAGCAGCTATTCAGGGGGCGCCTATTACGAGCAGTACTTC.